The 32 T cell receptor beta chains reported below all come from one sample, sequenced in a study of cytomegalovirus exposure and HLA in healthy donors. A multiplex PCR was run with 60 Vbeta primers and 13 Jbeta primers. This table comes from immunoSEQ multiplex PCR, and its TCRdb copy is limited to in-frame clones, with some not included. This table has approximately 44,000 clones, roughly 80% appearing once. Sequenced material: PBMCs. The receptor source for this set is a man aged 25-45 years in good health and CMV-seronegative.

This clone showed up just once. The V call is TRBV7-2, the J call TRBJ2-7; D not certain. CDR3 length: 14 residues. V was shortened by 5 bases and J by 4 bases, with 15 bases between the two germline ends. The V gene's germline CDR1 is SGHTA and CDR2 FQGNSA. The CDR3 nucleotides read TGTGCCAGCAGCCCCGGGTCTGCTCCGTACGAGCAGTACTTC. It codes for CASSPGSAPYEQYF.

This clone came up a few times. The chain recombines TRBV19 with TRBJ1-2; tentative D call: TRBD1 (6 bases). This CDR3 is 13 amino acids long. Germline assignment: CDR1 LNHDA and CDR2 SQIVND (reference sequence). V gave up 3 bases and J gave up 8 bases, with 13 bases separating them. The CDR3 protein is CASSITSRGGYTF. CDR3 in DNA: TGTGCCAGTAGTATTACGTCCAGGGGCGGCTACACCTTC.

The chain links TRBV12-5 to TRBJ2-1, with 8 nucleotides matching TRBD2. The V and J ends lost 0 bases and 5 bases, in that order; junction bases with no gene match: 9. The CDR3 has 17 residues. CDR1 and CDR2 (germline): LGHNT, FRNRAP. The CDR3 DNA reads TGTGCTAGTGGTTTGGTACTAACTAGCGGTTACAACAATGAGCAGTTCTTC. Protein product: CASGLVLTSGYNNEQFF. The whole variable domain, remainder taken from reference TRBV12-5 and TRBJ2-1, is DARVTQTPRHKVTEMGQEVTMRCQPILGHNTVFWYRQTMMQGLELLAYFRNRAPLDDSGMPKDRFSAEMPDATLATLKIQPSEPRDSAVYFCASGLVLTSGYNNEQFFGPGTRLTVL.

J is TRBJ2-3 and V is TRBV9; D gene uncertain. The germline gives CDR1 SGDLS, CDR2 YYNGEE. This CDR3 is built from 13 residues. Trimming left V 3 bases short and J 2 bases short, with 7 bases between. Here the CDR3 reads CASSGLLTDTQYF. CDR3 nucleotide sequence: TGTGCCAGCAGCGGTCTTCTCACAGATACGCAGTATTTT.

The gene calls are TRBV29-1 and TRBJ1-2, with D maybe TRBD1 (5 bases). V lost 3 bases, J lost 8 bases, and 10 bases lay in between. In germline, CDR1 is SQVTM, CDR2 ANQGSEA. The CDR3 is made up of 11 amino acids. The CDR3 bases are TGCAGCGTTGATGCAGGGCTAGGCTACACCTTC. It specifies CSVDAGLGYTF.

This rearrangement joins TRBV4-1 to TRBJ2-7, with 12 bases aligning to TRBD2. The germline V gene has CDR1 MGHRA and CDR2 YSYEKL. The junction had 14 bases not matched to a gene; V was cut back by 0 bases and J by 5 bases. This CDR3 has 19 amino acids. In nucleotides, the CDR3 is TGCGCCAGCAGCCAAGATCCCCTTTTCCTAGCGGGAGGGCCCCACGAGCAGTACTTC. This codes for CASSQDPLFLAGGPHEQYF.

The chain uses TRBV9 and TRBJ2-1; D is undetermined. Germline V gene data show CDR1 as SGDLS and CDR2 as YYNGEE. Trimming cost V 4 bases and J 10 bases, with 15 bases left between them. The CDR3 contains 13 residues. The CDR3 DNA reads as TGTGCCAGCAGCCGCGTAAGAGGTGGAGAGCAGTTCTTC. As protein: CASSRVRGGEQFF.

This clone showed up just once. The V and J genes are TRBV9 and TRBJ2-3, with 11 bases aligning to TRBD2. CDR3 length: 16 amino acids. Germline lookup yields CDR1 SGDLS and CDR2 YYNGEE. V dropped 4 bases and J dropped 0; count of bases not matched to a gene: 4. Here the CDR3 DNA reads TGTGCCAGCAGCACCTGGACTAGCGGGAGCACAGATACGCAGTATTTT. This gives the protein CASSTWTSGSTDTQYF. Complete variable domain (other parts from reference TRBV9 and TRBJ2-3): DSGVTQTPKHLITATGQRVTLRCSPRSGDLSVYWYQQSLDQGLQFLIQYYNGEERAKGNILERFSAQQFPDLHSELNLSSLELGDSALYFCASSTWTSGSTDTQYFGPGTRLTVL.

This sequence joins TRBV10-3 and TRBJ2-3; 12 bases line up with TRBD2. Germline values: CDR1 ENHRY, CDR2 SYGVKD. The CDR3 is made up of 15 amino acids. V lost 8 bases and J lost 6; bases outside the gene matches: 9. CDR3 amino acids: CAIGLLAGGGDTQYF. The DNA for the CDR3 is TGTGCCATCGGCTTACTAGCGGGAGGCGGGGATACGCAGTATTTT.

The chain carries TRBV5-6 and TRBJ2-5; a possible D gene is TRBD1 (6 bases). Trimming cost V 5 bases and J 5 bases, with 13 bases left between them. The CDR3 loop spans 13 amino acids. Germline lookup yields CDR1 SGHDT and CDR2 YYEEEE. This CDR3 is CASRTGLGETQYF. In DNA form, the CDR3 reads TGTGCCAGCAGGACAGGTCTCGGGGAGACCCAGTACTTC.

The CDR3 sequence is CASSFGPGQGLEKLFF. The CDR3 DNA sequence: TGTGCCAGCAGCTTCGGACCGGGACAGGGACTCGAAAAACTGTTTTTT. This chain links TRBV7-9 with TRBJ1-4; 9 bases agree with TRBD1. The germline V gene has CDR1 SEHNR and CDR2 FQNEAQ (reference sequence). CDR3 size: 16 residues. The ends lost 3 bases at V and 8 bases at J; junction bases unmatched: 10.

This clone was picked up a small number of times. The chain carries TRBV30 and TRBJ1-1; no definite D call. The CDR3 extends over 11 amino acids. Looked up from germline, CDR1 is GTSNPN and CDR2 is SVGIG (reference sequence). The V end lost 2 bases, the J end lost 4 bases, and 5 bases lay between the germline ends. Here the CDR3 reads CAWSLATEAFF. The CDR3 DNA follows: TGTGCCTGGAGTCTAGCCACTGAAGCTTTCTTT.

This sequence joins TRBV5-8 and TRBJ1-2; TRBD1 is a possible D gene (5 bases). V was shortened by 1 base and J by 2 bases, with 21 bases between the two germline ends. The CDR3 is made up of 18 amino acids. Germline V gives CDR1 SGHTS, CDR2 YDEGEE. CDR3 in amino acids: CASSLWGGADQLNYGYTF. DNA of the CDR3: TGTGCCAGCAGCTTGTGGGGTGGGGCAGACCAATTGAACTATGGCTACACCTTC.

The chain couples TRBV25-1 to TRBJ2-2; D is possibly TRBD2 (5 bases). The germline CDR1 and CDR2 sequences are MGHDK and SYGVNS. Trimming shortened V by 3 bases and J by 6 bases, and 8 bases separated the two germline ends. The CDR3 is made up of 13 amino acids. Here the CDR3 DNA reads TGTGCCAGCAGTGAGCCGGAGGCCGGGGAGCTGTTTTTT. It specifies CASSEPEAGELFF.

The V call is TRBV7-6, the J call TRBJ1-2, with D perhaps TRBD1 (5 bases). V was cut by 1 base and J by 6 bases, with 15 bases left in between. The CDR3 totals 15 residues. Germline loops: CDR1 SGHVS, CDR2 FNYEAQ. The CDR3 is CASSLGGRDVDGYTF. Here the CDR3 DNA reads TGTGCCAGCAGCTTAGGTGGCAGGGATGTCGATGGCTACACCTTC.

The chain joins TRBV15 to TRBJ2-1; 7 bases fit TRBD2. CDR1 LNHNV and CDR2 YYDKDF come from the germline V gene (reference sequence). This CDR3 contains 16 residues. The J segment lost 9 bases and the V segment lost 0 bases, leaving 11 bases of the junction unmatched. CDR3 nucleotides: TGTGCCACCAGCAGAGAGGGGGGAAGCGGGAAGGGTGAGCAGTTCTTC. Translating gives CATSREGGSGKGEQFF.

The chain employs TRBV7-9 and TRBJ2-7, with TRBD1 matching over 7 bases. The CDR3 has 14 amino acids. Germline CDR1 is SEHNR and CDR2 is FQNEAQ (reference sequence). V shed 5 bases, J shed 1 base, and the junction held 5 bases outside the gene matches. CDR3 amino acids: CASSLDRNSYEQYF. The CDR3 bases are TGTGCCAGCAGCCTGGACAGGAATTCCTACGAGCAGTACTTC.

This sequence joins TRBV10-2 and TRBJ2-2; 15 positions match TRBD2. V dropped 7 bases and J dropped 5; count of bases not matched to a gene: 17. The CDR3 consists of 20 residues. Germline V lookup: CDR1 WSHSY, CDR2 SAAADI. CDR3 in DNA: TGCGCCAGCAACGAAGGACTAGCGGGAGGGACAGTCTTCAAGACCGGGGAGCTGTTTTTT. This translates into CASNEGLAGGTVFKTGELFF.

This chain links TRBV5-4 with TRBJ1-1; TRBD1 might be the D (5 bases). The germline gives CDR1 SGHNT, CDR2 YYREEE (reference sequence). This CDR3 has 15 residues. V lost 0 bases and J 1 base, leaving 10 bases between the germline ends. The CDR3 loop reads CASSLVDRRNTEAFF. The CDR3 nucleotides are TGTGCCAGCAGCTTGGTCGACAGAAGGAACACTGAAGCTTTCTTT. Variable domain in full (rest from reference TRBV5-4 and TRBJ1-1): ETGVTQSPTHLIKTRGQQVTLRCSSQSGHNTVSWYQQALGQGPQFIFQYYREEENGRGNFPPRFSGLQFPNYSSELNVNALELDDSALYLCASSLVDRRNTEAFFGQGTRLTVV.

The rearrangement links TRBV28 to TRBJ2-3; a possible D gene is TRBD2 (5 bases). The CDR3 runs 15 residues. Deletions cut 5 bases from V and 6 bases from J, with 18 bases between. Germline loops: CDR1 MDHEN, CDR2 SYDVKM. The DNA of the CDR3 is TGTGCCAGCAGTCCAGAGCGCCCCTCGGGGGATACGCAGTATTTT. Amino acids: CASSPERPSGDTQYF.

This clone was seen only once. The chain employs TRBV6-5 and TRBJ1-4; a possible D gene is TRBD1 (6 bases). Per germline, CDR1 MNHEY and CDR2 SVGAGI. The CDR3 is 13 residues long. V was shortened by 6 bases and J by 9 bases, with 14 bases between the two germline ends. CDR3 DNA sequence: TGTGCCAGCAGCCACAAGGGGGTAAAAAAACTGTTTTTT. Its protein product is CASSHKGVKKLFF.

The CDR3 DNA follows: TGTGCCAGCAGCTTAGGACTAGCGGGATCAGCAATAAGAGAGACCCAGTACTTC. The encoded protein is CASSLGLAGSAIRETQYF. The chain carries TRBV7-6 and TRBJ2-5, with 11 bases identical to TRBD2. Germline CDR1 is SGHVS and CDR2 is FNYEAQ. This CDR3 is built from 18 residues. Unmatched junction bases numbered 11, after V lost 1 base and J lost 4 bases. The full variable domain, in which reference TRBV7-6 and TRBJ2-5 provide the parts outside the CDR3, is GAGVSQSPRYKVTKRGQDVALRCDPISGHVSLYWYRQALGQGPEFLTYFNYEAQQDKSGLPNDRFSAERPEGSISTLTIQRTEQRDSAMYRCASSLGLAGSAIRETQYFGPGTRLLVL.

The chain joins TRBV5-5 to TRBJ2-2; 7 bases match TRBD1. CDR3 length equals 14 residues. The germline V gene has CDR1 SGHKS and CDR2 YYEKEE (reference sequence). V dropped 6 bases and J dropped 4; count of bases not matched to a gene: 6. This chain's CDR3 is CASTRQGSTGELFF. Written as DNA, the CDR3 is TGTGCCAGCACGCGACAGGGCTCCACCGGGGAGCTGTTTTTT.

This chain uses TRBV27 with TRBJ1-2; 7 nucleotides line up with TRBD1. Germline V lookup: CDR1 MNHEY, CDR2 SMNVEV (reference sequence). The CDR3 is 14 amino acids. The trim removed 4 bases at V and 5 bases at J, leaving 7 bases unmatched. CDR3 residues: CASSSNRGRYGYTF. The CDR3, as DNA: TGTGCCAGCAGTTCAAACAGGGGCCGGTATGGCTACACCTTC.

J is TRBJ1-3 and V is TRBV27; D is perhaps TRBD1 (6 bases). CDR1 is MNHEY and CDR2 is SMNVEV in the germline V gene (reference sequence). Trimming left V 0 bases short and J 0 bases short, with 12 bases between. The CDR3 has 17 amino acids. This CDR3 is CASSLSGTSASGNTIYF. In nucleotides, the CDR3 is TGTGCCAGCAGTTTATCAGGGACATCGGCCTCTGGAAACACCATATATTTT.

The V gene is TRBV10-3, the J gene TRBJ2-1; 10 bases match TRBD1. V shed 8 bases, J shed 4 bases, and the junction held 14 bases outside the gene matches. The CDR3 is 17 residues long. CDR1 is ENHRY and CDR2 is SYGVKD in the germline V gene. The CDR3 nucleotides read TGTGCCATCGCCGGGACAGGGGAAACCTCCAAGTACAATGAGCAGTTCTTC. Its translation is CAIAGTGETSKYNEQFF.

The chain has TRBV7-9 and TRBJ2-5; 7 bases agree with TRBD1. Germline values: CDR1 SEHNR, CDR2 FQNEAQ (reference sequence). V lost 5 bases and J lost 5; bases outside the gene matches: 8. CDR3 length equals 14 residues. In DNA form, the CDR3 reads TGTGCCAGCAGCACGAGGACAGGCGGCGAGACCCAGTACTTC. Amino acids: CASSTRTGGETQYF.

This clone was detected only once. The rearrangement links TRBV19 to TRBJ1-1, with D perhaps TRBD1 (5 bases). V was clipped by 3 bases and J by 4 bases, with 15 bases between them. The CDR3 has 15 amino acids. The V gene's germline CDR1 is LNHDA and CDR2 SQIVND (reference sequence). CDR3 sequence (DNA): TGTGCCAGTAGTATCGGTTGGGGGGGGAGCACTGAAGCTTTCTTT. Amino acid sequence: CASSIGWGGSTEAFF.

CDR3 sequence: CASSLVGTNTGELFF. For the CDR3, the DNA is TGTGCCAGCAGCTTAGTTGGTACTAACACCGGGGAGCTGTTTTTT. The J gene is TRBJ2-2, the V gene TRBV7-9; D remains unclear. Germline-derived CDR1 and CDR2 are SEHNR and FQNEAQ (reference sequence). The CDR3 totals 15 residues. Trimming removed 1 base from V and 2 bases from J, with 8 bases in between.

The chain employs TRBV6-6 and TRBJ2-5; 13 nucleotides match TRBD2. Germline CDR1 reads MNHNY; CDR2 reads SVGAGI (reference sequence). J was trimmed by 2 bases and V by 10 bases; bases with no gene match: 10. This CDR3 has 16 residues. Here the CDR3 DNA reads TGTGCCACATCAAGGACTAGCGGGAGTGTACAAGAGACCCAGTACTTC. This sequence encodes CATSRTSGSVQETQYF.

DNA of the CDR3: TGTGCCAGCAGCGCCCACTCGGGACAGGGGGTTATTAATAGGGACAATGAGCAGTTCTTC. It yields the protein CASSAHSGQGVINRDNEQFF. The V call is TRBV9, the J call TRBJ2-1, with 11 bases that match TRBD1. CDR1 SGDLS and CDR2 YYNGEE come from the germline V gene. The CDR3 spans 20 residues. With 3 bases clipped from V and 5 bases from J, the junction kept 19 bases outside the gene matches.

CDR3 coding DNA: TGTGCCCCTGTCGTCCCCCTAGTCTACAATGAGCAGTTCTTC. Its translation is CAPVVPLVYNEQFF. This chain connects TRBV13 to TRBJ2-1; D is ambiguous. The germline V gene encodes CDR1 PRHDT and CDR2 FYEKMQ (reference sequence). V dropped 11 bases and J dropped 3 bases, with 17 bases sitting between them. This CDR3 contains 14 residues. The full variable domain, its missing parts supplied by reference TRBV13 and TRBJ2-1, is AAGVIQSPRHLIKEKRETATLKCYPIPRHDTVYWYQQGPGQDPQFLISFYEKMQSDKGSIPDRFSAQQFSDYHSELNMSSLELGDSALYFCAPVVPLVYNEQFFGPGTRLTVL.